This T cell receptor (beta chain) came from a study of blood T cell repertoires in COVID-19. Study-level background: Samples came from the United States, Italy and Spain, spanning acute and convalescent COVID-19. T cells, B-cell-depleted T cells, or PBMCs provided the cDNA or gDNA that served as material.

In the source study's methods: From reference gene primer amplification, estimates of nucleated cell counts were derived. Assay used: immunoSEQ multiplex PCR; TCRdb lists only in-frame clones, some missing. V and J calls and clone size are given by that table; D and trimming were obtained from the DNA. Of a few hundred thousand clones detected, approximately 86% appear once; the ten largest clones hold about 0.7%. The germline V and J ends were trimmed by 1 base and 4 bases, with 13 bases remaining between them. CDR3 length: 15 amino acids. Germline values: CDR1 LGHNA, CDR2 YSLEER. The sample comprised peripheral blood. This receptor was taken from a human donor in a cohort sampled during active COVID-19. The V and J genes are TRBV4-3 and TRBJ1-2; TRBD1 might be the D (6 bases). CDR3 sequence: CASSQVETGGYGYTF. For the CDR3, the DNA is TGCGCCAGCAGCCAAGTCGAGACAGGCGGCTATGGCTACACCTTC.